This paragraph covers one TCR beta chain sequence. This CDR3 has 15 amino acids. V was pared by 1 base and J by 7 bases, with 6 bases of the junction left unmatched. The germline CDR1 and CDR2 sequences are SEHNR and FQNEAQ (reference sequence). This entry is derived from a study of blood T cell repertoires in COVID-19. Sequenced by immunoSEQ multiplex PCR; TCRdb stores in-frame clones only, minus some. The sample consists of nearly 110,000 clones, approximately 88% of them appearing once. Sequenced material: peripheral blood. This receptor was identified in a man aged 35 to 55 with active or convalescent COVID-19. The genes are TRBV7-9 and TRBJ1-4; 7 positions agree with TRBD1. This CDR3 is CASSLVPGGSEKLFF. In DNA, the CDR3 is TGTGCCAGCAGCTTAGTTCCAGGGGGAAGTGAAAAACTGTTTTTT.